This TCR beta chain appears in the sequencing data of a study of early T cells in non-severe SARS-CoV-2 infection. This clonotype was seen a few times. Unique molecular identifiers were attached to individual cDNA molecules. TCRdb re-derived calls from the 5' RACE reads in MiXCR, one entry per CDR3 protein. The sample shows tens of thousands of distinct CDR3 sequences, 12% of them seen only once. The CDR3 has 11 residues. V was pared by 6 bases and J by 5 bases, with 10 bases between. CDR1 DFQATT and CDR2 SNEGSKA come from the germline V gene (reference sequence). The sample was whole blood. The chain uses TRBV20-1 and TRBJ1-1; D unclear. The sequence was obtained from an adult who was a healthcare worker with PCR-confirmed SARS-CoV-2 infection or an uninfected control (not recorded which). CDR3 loop: CSATPHTEAFF. CDR3 DNA: TGCAGTGCCACCCCCCATACTGAAGCTTTCTTT.